This T cell receptor beta chain is from a study of cytomegalovirus exposure and HLA in healthy donors. The germline gives CDR1 MDHEN, CDR2 SYDVKM. This CDR3 is built from 15 residues. Trimming left V 0 bases short and J 1 base short, with 9 bases between. Study-wide findings and caveats: For most TCR beta V segments, an earlier analysis put the productive rate at about 87% or about 30% of the time. Later analysis suggested most CMV-associated TCR beta chains were HLA-restricted.

Samples came from healthy bone marrow donors. Nominally healthy donors were sampled, though unrecorded immune exposures were likely. 13 Jbeta primers and 60 Vbeta primers were used for the PCR. Produced via immunoSEQ multiplex PCR; TCRdb's table is partial and in-frame only. The table records roughly 140,000 clones, around 9.6% of them present only once. There are a few counts of this clone. Its antigen is currently unknown. The chain joins TRBV28 to TRBJ1-1; no reliable D call. Material: PBMCs. The clonotype comes from a male donor in good health and CMV-seronegative. CDR3 nucleotide sequence: TGTGCCAGCAGTTTATGGGCGGCTACGAACACTGAAGCTTTCTTT. This gives the protein CASSLWAATNTEAFF.